This TCR beta chain was sequenced in a study of graft-versus-host responses after intestinal transplantation. About the research overall: After anti-thymocyte globulin induction, recipients took tacrolimus and steroids for around three years.

The CDR3 length is 12 residues. In germline, CDR1 is SGDLS, CDR2 YYNGEE. V lost 3 bases, J lost 5 bases, and 6 bases lay in between. General study findings and limits: Recipient marrow contained GvH clones, some of which appeared first in ileum or blood. Peak levels of circulating GvH clones tracked with early post-transplant HvG declines.

Clones were read by immunoSEQ multiplex PCR, and TCRdb kept only the in-frame ones, dropping some. The sample contains 70,000 to 80,000 clones, roughly 88% of which appear only once. On this clone itself: The target antigen is unknown.

This chain connects TRBV9 to TRBJ2-1; D remains ambiguous. The material was unstimulated CD8+ T cells sorted from spleen or lymph node cells, obtained before intestinal transplant. The clonotype was recovered from a human donor who received an intestinal transplant. The CDR3 reads CASSDSNNEQFF. Written as DNA, the CDR3 is TGTGCCAGCAGCGACAGTAACAATGAGCAGTTCTTC.